This T cell receptor (beta chain) was captured in a study of T cells in localized non-small cell lung cancer. General study results and limits: Adjacent uninvolved lung tissue had the highest T cell clonality, exceeding tumor. A denser population of T cells in blood accompanied longer overall survival. Because sequencing included only one region (of the tumor), heterogeneity remains possible. Adjacent lung exhibited a median of 57 among the 100 most abundant tumor clones.

V lost 9 bases, J lost 3 bases, and 18 bases lay in between. CDR1 is SGHNT, CDR2 YENEEA, per germline. The CDR3 totals 14 residues. About this clone: What it recognizes is unknown.

Libraries were prepared by immunoSEQ multiplex PCR; TCRdb keeps only in-frame clonotypes and omits some of them. Of over 25,000 clones in the sample, about 92% were seen once. Sequenced material: peripheral blood, taken before any cancer treatment. The sequence derives from a female donor aged 60 or older with stage I lung adenocarcinoma. The rearrangement uses TRBV11-3 and TRBJ2-7; D is unresolved. The CDR3 loop reads CASSQDASLYEQYF. The DNA of the CDR3 is TGTGCCAGTTCCCAGGACGCCAGCCTCTACGAGCAGTACTTC.